The 22 T cell receptor beta chains given below trace back to one sample, sequenced in a study of CD8 T cells in Susac syndrome. cDNA came from approximately 0.5 to 1 ug RNA primed by random hexamers. TCRdb fed the immunoSEQ multiplex PCR reads into MiXCR, producing one record per CDR3 protein. The sample shows around 150,000 distinct CDR3 sequences, around 93% of them seen only once. Sequencing was performed on CD8+ T cells from PBMCs. Receptors originate from a human donor with Susac syndrome.

This clonotype was counted a few times. The chain joins TRBV4-2 to TRBJ2-7; the D is unclear. V lost 5 bases to trimming and J lost 3 bases, with 5 bases between them. This CDR3 is 11 amino acids long. CDR1 is LGHNA and CDR2 is YNFKEQ in the germline V gene. The CDR3 coding sequence is TGTGCCAGCAGCAACAACTACGAGCAGTACTTC. This encodes CASSNNYEQYF.

This rearrangement joins TRBV7-9 to TRBJ2-1; TRBD1 matches at 7 bases. Germline V gives CDR1 SEHNR, CDR2 FQNEAQ (reference sequence). The trim removed 1 base at V and 7 bases at J, leaving 10 bases unmatched. The CDR3 spans 16 residues. CDR3 amino acids: CASSLGKGGAWNEQFF. The DNA of the CDR3 is TGTGCCAGCAGCTTAGGAAAAGGGGGCGCGTGGAATGAGCAGTTCTTC.

The J gene is TRBJ2-7, the V gene TRBV12-3 or TRBV12-4; 9 nucleotides align to TRBD2. This CDR3 has 14 amino acids. The V segment lost 6 bases and the J segment 2 bases; nucleotides outside the gene matches: 5. CDR3 in amino acids: CASRSSGRTYEQYF. CDR3 nucleotide sequence: TGTGCCAGCAGGTCGAGCGGGAGGACCTACGAGCAGTACTTC.

The rearrangement joins TRBV12-3 or TRBV12-4 to TRBJ2-1; no firm D call. The CDR3 totals 13 residues. Trimming removed 6 bases at V and 8 bases at J, with 14 bases between. CDR3 amino acids: CASSIWGTDEQFF. Here the CDR3 DNA reads TGTGCCAGCAGCATCTGGGGTACCGATGAGCAGTTCTTC.

The chain employs TRBV11-2 and TRBJ2-7; possible D gene TRBD2, 5 bases. With 6 bases removed from V and 7 bases from J, the gap between germline ends came to 16 bases. The CDR3 runs 13 residues. Looked up from germline, CDR1 is SGHAT and CDR2 is FQNNGV. This CDR3 is CASRRTENEEQYF. Here the CDR3 DNA reads TGTGCCAGCAGGCGGACTGAGAATGAGGAGCAGTACTTC. Variable domain in full (rest from reference TRBV11-2 and TRBJ2-7): EAGVAQSPRYKIIEKRQSVAFWCNPISGHATLYWYQQILGQGPKLLIQFQNNGVVDDSQLPKDRFSAERLKGVDSTLKIQPAKLEDSAVYLCASRRTENEEQYFGPGTRLTVT.

The rearrangement links TRBV4-1 to TRBJ2-1; 10 bases agree with TRBD2. Unmatched junction bases numbered 12, after V lost 3 bases and J lost 10 bases. This CDR3 is 16 amino acids long. Germline-derived CDR1 and CDR2 are MGHRA and YSYEKL. This CDR3 is CASSHPTGTSAREQFF. CDR3 coding DNA: TGCGCCAGCAGCCACCCCACCGGGACTAGCGCGAGAGAGCAGTTCTTC.

The V gene is TRBV27, the J gene TRBJ2-7; 13 nucleotides agree with TRBD2. Trimming cost V 6 bases and J 5 bases; bases outside gene matches: 4. CDR1 MNHEY and CDR2 SMNVEV come from the germline V gene (reference sequence). The CDR3 loop spans 14 amino acids. CDR3 loop: CASRSGLAGNEQYF. The CDR3 region has the DNA TGTGCCAGCAGATCGGGACTAGCGGGAAACGAGCAGTACTTC.

The J gene is TRBJ1-2, the V gene TRBV29-1; the D gene is possibly TRBD1 (5 bases). Between the trimmed V and J ends, which lost 5 bases and 7 bases, there was a span of 14 bases. Germline assignment: CDR1 SQVTM and CDR2 ANQGSEA. The CDR3 spans 12 residues. CDR3 in amino acids: CSVLDTRLGYTF. CDR3 nucleotides: TGCAGCGTTTTGGACACGCGACTTGGCTACACCTTC.

V and J are TRBV20-1 and TRBJ2-7; 10 bases line up with TRBD2. This CDR3 is built from 13 residues. Germline assignment: CDR1 DFQATT and CDR2 SNEGSKA (reference sequence). V shed 6 bases, J shed 3 bases, and the junction held 5 bases outside the gene matches. The CDR3 is CSAGGTSDYEQYF. CDR3 DNA sequence: TGCAGTGCAGGGGGGACTAGCGACTACGAGCAGTACTTC.

This clonotype was seen just once. The chain joins TRBV6-5 to TRBJ2-1; 8 nucleotides match TRBD2. This CDR3 has 13 amino acids. Losses at the gene ends were 6 bases for V and 2 bases for J; bases not matched to a gene: 0. Germline V gene sequence: CDR1 MNHEY, CDR2 SVGAGI. The CDR3 loop is CASRTSAYNEQFF. The DNA for the CDR3 is TGTGCCAGCAGGACTAGCGCCTACAATGAGCAGTTCTTC.

This chain connects TRBV27 to TRBJ2-1; unclear D gene. Per the germline V gene, CDR1 is MNHEY and CDR2 is SMNVEV (reference sequence). There are 12 residues in the CDR3. Trimming left V 5 bases short and J 5 bases short, with 7 bases between. The CDR3 region has the DNA TGTGCCAGCAGTAGGTCGGACAATGAGCAGTTCTTC. Translation: CASSRSDNEQFF.

V is TRBV19 and J is TRBJ2-7, with a tentative D call TRBD1 (5 bases). Germline CDR1 and CDR2: LNHDA and SQIVND (reference sequence). The CDR3 has 14 amino acids. Trimming pared 5 bases from V and 4 bases from J, leaving 15 bases between. The CDR3, as DNA: TGTGCCAGTAGTCTCCGAGCAGGGCAGTACGAGCAGTACTTC. This encodes CASSLRAGQYEQYF. Full variable domain (missing parts from reference TRBV19 and TRBJ2-7): DGGITQSPKYLFRKEGQNVTLSCEQNLNHDAMYWYRQDPGQGLRLIYYSQIVNDFQKGDIAEGYSVSREKKESFPLTVTSAQKNPTAFYLCASSLRAGQYEQYFGPGTRLTVT.

The V gene is TRBV30, the J gene TRBJ2-2; TRBD1 is a possible D gene (6 bases). The V gene lost 4 bases and the J gene lost 0 bases, with 12 bases spanning the gap. There are 15 residues in the CDR3. Germline CDR1 GTSNPN, CDR2 SVGIG (reference sequence). CDR3 bases: TGTGCCTGGATTTCCCGACAGGCGAACACCGGGGAGCTGTTTTTT. Amino acids: CAWISRQANTGELFF.

V gene TRBV7-3 combines with J gene TRBJ2-7; D is unclear. V dropped 5 bases and J dropped 2 bases, with 10 bases sitting between them. Germline V lookup: CDR1 SGHTA, CDR2 FQGTGA. CDR3 length: 13 amino acids. CDR3 nucleotides: TGTGCCAGCAGCCCCGGACCCGCCTACGAGCAGTACTTC. Protein product: CASSPGPAYEQYF.

The J gene is TRBJ1-2, the V gene TRBV11-2; TRBD1 is a possible D gene (6 bases). Trimming removed 4 bases from V and 8 bases from J, with 8 bases in between. Germline V gives CDR1 SGHAT, CDR2 FQNNGV. The CDR3 has 11 amino acids. CDR3 protein: CASSSTGGYTF. The CDR3 DNA reads as TGTGCCAGCAGCTCCACAGGGGGCTACACCTTC.

About this clonotype itself: An end of the junction differs from the germline gene, which may be a read error. The chain combines TRBV3-1 with TRBJ2-7; 12 nucleotides agree with TRBD2. Germline V gives CDR1 LGHDT, CDR2 YNNKEL (reference sequence). The CDR3 extends over 14 amino acids. CDR3: CASSPGLAGYEQYF. As DNA, the CDR3 is TGTGCCAGTAGCCCGGGACTAGCGGGCTACGAGCAGTACTTC.

The chain has TRBV7-3 and TRBJ2-7; D not certain. Trimming removed 3 bases at V and 7 bases at J, with 16 bases between. This CDR3 contains 14 residues. Germline CDR1 reads SGHTA; CDR2 reads FQGTGA. The CDR3 reads CASSFTDLESEQYF. CDR3 coding DNA: TGTGCCAGCAGCTTTACGGATCTAGAGTCGGAGCAGTACTTC.

This chain links TRBV19 with TRBJ2-2; 7 nucleotides line up with TRBD2. Germline values: CDR1 LNHDA, CDR2 SQIVND (reference sequence). Unmatched junction bases numbered 6, after V lost 7 bases and J lost 7 bases. There are 13 residues in the CDR3. CDR3 DNA: TGTGCCAGTATGGGACTACTAAACGGGGAGCTGTTTTTT. Encoded protein: CASMGLLNGELFF. The full variable domain, completed using reference TRBV19 and TRBJ2-2, is DGGITQSPKYLFRKEGQNVTLSCEQNLNHDAMYWYRQDPGQGLRLIYYSQIVNDFQKGDIAEGYSVSREKKESFPLTVTSAQKNPTAFYLCASMGLLNGELFFGEGSRLTVL.

A few counts support this clonotype. V is TRBV19 and J is TRBJ2-5; D is undetermined. The CDR3 extends over 11 amino acids. CDR1 and CDR2 (germline): LNHDA, SQIVND (reference sequence). The V end lost 3 bases, the J end lost 4 bases, and 3 bases lay between the germline ends. The CDR3 here is CASSMGETQYF. The CDR3 nucleotides read TGTGCCAGTAGTATGGGAGAGACCCAGTACTTC.

This clonotype turned up a few times. In DNA, the CDR3 is TGTGCCAGCAGTGCTGGGTCCTACGAGCAGTACTTC. Protein product: CASSAGSYEQYF. The chain carries TRBV6-5 and TRBJ2-7; D unresolved. Germline V gene data show CDR1 as MNHEY and CDR2 as SVGAGI. Trimming pared 5 bases from V and 1 base from J, leaving 6 bases between. CDR3 size: 12 residues.

The chain recombines TRBV5-4 with TRBJ1-2, with D unresolved. Germline CDR1 SGHNT, CDR2 YYREEE (reference sequence). This CDR3 is built from 13 residues. V was trimmed by 3 bases and J by 8 bases, leaving 14 bases between them. For the CDR3, the DNA is TGTGCCAGCAGCTCCACCAGCGTATTCGGCTACACCTTC. Protein sequence: CASSSTSVFGYTF.

The V and J genes are TRBV24-1 and TRBJ2-5; D is unresolved. CDR3 length: 15 amino acids. Between the trimmed V and J ends, which lost 5 bases and 5 bases, there was a span of 17 bases. The germline V gene encodes CDR1 KGHDR and CDR2 SFDVKD. CDR3 residues: CATSAPSNLGETQYF. The CDR3 bases are TGTGCCACCAGTGCCCCGTCTAATCTTGGGGAGACCCAGTACTTC.